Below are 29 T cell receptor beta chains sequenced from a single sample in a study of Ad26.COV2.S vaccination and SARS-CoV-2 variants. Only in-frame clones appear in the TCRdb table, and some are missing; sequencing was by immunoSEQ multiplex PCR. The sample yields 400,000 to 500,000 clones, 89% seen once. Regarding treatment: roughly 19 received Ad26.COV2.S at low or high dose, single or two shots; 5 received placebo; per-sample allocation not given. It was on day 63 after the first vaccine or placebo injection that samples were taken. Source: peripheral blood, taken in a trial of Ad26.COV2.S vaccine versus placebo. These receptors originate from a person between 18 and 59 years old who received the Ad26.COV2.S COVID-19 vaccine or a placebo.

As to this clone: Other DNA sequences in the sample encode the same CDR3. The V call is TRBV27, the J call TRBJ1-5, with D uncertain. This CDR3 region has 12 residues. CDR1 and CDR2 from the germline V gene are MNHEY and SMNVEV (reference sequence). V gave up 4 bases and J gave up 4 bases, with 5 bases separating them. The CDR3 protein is CASSSQNQPQHF. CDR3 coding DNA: TGTGCCAGCAGTTCTCAAAATCAGCCCCAGCATTTT.

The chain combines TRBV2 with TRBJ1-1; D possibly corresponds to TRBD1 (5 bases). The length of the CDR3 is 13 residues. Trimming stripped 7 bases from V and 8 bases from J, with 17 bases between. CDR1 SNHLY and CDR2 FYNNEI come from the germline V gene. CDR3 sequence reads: CASTREQVREAFF. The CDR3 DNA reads TGTGCCAGCACCAGGGAACAGGTCCGGGAAGCTTTCTTT.

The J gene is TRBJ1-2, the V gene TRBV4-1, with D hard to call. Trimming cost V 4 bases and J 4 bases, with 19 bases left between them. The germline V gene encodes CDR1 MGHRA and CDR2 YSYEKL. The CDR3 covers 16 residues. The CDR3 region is CASSLTMSGESYGYTF. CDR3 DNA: TGCGCCAGCAGCCTAACAATGAGCGGGGAGAGCTATGGCTACACCTTC.

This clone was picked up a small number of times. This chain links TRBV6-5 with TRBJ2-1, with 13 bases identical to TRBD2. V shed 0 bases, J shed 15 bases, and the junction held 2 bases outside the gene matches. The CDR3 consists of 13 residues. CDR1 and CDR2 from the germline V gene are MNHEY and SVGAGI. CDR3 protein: CASSYSGTSGTFF. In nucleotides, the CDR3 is TGTGCCAGCAGTTACTCAGGGACTAGCGGGACGTTCTTC.

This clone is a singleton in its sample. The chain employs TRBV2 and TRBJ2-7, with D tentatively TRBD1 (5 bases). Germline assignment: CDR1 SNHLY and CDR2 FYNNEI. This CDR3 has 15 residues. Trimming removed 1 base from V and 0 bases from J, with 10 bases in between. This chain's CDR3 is CASSEGRDHSYEQYV. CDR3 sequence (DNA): TGTGCCAGCAGTGAAGGCAGGGATCACTCCTACGAGCAGTACGTC.

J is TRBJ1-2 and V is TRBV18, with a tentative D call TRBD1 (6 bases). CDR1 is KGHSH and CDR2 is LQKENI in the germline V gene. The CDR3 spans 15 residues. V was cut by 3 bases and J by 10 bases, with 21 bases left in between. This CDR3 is CASSPPRGLGLDYTF. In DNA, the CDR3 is TGTGCCAGCTCACCCCCTCGGGGGCTTGGGCTTGACTACACCTTC.

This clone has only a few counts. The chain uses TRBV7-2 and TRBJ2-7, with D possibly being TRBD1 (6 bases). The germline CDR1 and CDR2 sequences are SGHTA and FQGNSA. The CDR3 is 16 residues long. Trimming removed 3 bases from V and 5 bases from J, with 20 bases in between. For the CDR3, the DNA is TGTGCCAGCAGCTTCATCGCCGGGACACGGGTGGACGAGCAGTACTTC. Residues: CASSFIAGTRVDEQYF.

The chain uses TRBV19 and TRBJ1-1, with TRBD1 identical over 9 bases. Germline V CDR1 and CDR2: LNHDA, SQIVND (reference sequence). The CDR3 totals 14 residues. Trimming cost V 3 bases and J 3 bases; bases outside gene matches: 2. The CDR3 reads CASSMDRGYTEAFF. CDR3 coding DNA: TGTGCCAGTAGTATGGACAGGGGTTACACTGAAGCTTTCTTT.

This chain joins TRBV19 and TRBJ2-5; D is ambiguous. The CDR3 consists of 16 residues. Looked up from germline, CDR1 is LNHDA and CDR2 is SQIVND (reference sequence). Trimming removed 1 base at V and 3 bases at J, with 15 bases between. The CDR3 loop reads CASSIGPATAEETQYF. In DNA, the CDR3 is TGTGCCAGTAGTATAGGTCCCGCAACGGCCGAAGAGACCCAGTACTTC.

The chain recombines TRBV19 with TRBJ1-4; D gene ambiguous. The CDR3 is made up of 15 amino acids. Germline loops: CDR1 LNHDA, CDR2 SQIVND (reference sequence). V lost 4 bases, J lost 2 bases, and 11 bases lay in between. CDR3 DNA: TGTGCCAGTAGTACACGGGAGGGCACTAATGAAAAACTGTTTTTT. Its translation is CASSTREGTNEKLFF.

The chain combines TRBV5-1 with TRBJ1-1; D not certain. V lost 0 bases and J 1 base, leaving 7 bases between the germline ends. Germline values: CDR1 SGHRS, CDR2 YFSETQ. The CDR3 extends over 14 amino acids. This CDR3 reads CASSLGPRNTEAFF. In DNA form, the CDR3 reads TGCGCCAGCAGCTTGGGACCGCGGAACACTGAAGCTTTCTTT.

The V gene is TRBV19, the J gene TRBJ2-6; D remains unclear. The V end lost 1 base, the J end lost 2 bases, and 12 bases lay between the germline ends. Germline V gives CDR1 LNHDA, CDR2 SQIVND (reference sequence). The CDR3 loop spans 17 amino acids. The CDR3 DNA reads TGTGCCAGTAGTATAGGGCCCGTTAGGGCTGGGGCCAACGTCCTGACTTTC. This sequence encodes CASSIGPVRAGANVLTF.

The CDR3 coding sequence is TGTGCCACCAGTGACCCCGGGGGAAGCTCCTACAATGAGCAGTTCTTC. Translated, it gives CATSDPGGSSYNEQFF. The chain uses TRBV24-1 and TRBJ2-1; tentatively, D is TRBD2 (6 bases). Germline assignment: CDR1 KGHDR and CDR2 SFDVKD. With 4 bases removed from V and 0 bases from J, the gap between germline ends came to 12 bases. This CDR3 has 16 residues.

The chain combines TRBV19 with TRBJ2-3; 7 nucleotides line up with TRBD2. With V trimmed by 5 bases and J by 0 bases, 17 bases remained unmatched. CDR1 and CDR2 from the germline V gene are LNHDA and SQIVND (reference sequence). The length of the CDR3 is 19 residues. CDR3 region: CASSPVGLRGSGSTDTQYF. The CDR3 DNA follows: TGTGCCAGTAGTCCAGTGGGCCTCCGGGGTAGCGGGAGCACAGATACGCAGTATTTT.

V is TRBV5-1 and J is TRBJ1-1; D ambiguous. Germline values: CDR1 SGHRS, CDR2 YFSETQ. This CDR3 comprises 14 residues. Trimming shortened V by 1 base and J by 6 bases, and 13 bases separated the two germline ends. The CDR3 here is CASSLRLPQSEAFF. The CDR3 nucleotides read TGCGCCAGCAGCTTGAGGCTTCCCCAGTCTGAAGCTTTCTTT.

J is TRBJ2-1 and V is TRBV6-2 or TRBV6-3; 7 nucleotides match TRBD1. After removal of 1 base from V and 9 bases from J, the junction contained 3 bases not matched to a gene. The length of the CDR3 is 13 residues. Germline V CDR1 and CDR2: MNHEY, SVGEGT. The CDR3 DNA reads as TGTGCCAGCAGTTACTTTGGGGACAGTGAGCAGTTCTTC. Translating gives CASSYFGDSEQFF.

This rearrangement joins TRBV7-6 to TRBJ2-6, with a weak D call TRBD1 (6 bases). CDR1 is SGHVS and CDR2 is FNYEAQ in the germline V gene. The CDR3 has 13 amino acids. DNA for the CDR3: TGTGCGACCCACAGGGCTGGGGCCAACGTCCTGACTTTC. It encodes CATHRAGANVLTF.

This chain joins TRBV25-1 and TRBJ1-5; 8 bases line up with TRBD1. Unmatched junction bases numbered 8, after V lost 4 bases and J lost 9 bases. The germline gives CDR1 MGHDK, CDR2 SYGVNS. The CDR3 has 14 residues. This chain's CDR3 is CASSVTGGPGPQHF. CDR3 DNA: TGTGCCAGCAGTGTCACAGGGGGACCAGGGCCCCAGCATTTT.

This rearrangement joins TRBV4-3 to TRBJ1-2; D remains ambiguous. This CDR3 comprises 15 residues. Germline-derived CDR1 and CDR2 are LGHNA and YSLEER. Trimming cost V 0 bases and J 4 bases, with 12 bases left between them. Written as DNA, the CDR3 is TGCGCCAGCAGCCAAGAGTGGCTAAACCTCTATGGCTACACCTTC. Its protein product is CASSQEWLNLYGYTF.

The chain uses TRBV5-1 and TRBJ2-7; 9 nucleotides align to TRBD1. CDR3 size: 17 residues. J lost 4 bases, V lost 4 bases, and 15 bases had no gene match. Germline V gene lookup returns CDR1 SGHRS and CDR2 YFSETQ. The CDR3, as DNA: TGCGCCAGCAGCCTGGGGGGGAGCGGACAGGGGCGGTACGAGCAGTACTTC. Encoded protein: CASSLGGSGQGRYEQYF.

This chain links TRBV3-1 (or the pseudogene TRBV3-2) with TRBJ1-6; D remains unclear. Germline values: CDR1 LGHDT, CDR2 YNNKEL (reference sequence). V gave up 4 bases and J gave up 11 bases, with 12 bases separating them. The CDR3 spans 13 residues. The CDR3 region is CASSLGGNPPLHF. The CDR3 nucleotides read TGTGCCAGCAGCCTCGGCGGGAATCCACCCCTCCACTTT.

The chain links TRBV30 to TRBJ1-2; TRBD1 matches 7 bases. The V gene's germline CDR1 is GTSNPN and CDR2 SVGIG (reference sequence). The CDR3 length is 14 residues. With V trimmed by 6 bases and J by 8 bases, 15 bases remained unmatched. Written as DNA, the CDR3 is TGTGCCTGTTCGACAGGGAGCCTTCTATGGGGCTACACCTTC. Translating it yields CACSTGSLLWGYTF.

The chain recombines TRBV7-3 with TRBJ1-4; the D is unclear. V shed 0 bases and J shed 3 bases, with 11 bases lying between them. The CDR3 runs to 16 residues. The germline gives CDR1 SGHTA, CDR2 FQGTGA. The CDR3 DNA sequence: TGTGCCAGCAGCTTAACGTCCCCCCGCCCTAATGAAAAACTGTTTTTT. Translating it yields CASSLTSPRPNEKLFF.

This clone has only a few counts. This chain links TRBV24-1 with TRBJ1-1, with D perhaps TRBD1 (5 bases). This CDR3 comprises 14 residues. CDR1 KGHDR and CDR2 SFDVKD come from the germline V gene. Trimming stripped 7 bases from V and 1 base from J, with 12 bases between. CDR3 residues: CATSQGRTNTEAFF. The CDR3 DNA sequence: TGTGCCACCAGCCAGGGACGGACGAACACTGAAGCTTTCTTT.

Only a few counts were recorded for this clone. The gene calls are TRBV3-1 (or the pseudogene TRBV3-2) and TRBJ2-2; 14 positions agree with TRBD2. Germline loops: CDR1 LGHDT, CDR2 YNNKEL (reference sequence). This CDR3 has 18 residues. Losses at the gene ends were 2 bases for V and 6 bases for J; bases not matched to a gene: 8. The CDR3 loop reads CASSQIPGLAGGPGELFF. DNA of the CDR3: TGTGCCAGCAGCCAAATCCCCGGACTAGCGGGGGGTCCCGGGGAGCTGTTTTTT.

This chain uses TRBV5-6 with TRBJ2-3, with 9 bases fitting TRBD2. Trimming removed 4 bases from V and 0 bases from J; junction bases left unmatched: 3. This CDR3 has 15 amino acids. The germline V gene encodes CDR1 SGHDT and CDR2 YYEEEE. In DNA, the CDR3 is TGTGCCAGCAGCCCCCTAGCGGGGAGCACAGATACGCAGTATTTT. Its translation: CASSPLAGSTDTQYF.

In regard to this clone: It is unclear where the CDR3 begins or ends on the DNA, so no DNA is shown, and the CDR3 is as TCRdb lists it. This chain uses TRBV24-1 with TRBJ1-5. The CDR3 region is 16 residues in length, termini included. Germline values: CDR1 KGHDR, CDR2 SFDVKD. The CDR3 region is CATSDSTLGGGGPQHF.

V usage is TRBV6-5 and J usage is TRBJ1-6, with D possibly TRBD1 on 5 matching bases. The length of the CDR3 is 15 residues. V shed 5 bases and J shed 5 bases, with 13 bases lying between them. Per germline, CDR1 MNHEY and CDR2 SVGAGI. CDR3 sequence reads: CASSLRALNNSPLHF. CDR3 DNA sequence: TGTGCCAGCAGTCTCAGGGCACTAAATAATTCACCCCTCCACTTT.

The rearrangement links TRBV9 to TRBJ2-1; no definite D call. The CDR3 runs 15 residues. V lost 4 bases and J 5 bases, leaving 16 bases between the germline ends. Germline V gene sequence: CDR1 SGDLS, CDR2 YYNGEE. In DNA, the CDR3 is TGTGCCAGCAGCCCGACCCCCCTTGGCGACAATGAGCAGTTCTTC. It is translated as CASSPTPLGDNEQFF. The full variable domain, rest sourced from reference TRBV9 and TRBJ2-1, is DSGVTQTPKHLITATGQRVTLRCSPRSGDLSVYWYQQSLDQGLQFLIQYYNGEERAKGNILERFSAQQFPDLHSELNLSSLELGDSALYFCASSPTPLGDNEQFFGPGTRLTVL.